The 32 T cell receptor beta chains below were found in one sample sequenced in a study of T cells after yellow fever vaccination. Using its own MiXCR run on the 5' RACE reads, TCRdb lists one record per CDR3 protein. The data show 200,000 to 250,000 distinct CDR3 sequences, approximately 3.2% seen once. The source material was CD4+ T cells sorted from PBMCs, sampled 10 days after the yellow fever booster vaccination. The receptors were sampled from a man aged 18 to 30 who received the YFV17D yellow fever vaccine.

At least ten counts were recorded for this clonotype. The chain carries TRBV11-1 and TRBJ2-5; a weak D match, TRBD2 (7 bases). CDR1 and CDR2 from the germline V gene are SGHAT and FQDESV (reference sequence). The CDR3 is 12 residues long. Trimming stripped 6 bases from V and 7 bases from J, with 12 bases between. The CDR3 DNA reads as TGTGCCAGCAGGGGGGGGCTCGGGACCCAGTACTTC. Translation: CASRGGLGTQYF.

The table lists this clonotype with many counts. The chain is built from TRBV29-1 and TRBJ1-1, with TRBD1 matching 7 bases. The CDR3 runs 13 residues. V gave up 7 bases and J gave up 1 base; unmatched junction bases: 6. CDR1 and CDR2 from the germline V gene are SQVTM and ANQGSEA. The CDR3 is CSALGQPNTEAFF. For the CDR3, the DNA is TGCAGCGCCCTGGGACAGCCGAACACTGAAGCTTTCTTT.

This clonotype was detected many times. V usage is TRBV6-2 or TRBV6-3 and J usage is TRBJ2-5; D is possibly TRBD2 (6 bases). Germline assignment: CDR1 MNHEY and CDR2 SVGEGT. Trimming shortened V by 5 bases and J by 5 bases, and 24 bases separated the two germline ends. The CDR3 consists of 17 residues. The CDR3 protein is CASSLGISSGATETQYF. The CDR3 region has the DNA TGTGCCAGCAGTCTAGGGATCAGTAGCGGAGCTACGGAGACCCAGTACTTC.

Ten or more counts support this clonotype. The V call is TRBV7-3, the J call TRBJ2-4; D possibly matches TRBD1 or TRBD2 (6 bases each). The germline V gene has CDR1 SGHTA and CDR2 FQGTGA. CDR3 length: 15 amino acids. V lost 1 base and J 1 base, leaving 8 bases between the germline ends. The CDR3 DNA reads TGTGCCAGCAGCTTAAAAGGGGGGGCCAAAAACATTCAGTACTTC. Its protein product is CASSLKGGAKNIQYF.

This chain connects TRBV20-1 to TRBJ2-5; 11 bases line up with TRBD2. Germline assignment: CDR1 DFQATT and CDR2 SNEGSKA (reference sequence). With V trimmed by 3 bases and J by 5 bases, 5 bases remained unmatched. The CDR3 has 14 amino acids. In DNA, the CDR3 is TGCAGTGCTAGCCCCACTAGCGGGGGTGAGACCCAGTACTTC. Amino acid sequence: CSASPTSGGETQYF.

V is TRBV4-3 and J is TRBJ2-1; either TRBD1 or TRBD2 may fit D (5 bases each). Trimming stripped 4 bases from V and 8 bases from J, with 12 bases between. The CDR3 has 13 residues. Germline V lookup: CDR1 LGHNA, CDR2 YSLEER. CDR3 DNA: TGCGCCAGCAGCCTGGGGACCTTCGATGAGCAGTTCTTC. Residues: CASSLGTFDEQFF.

This rearrangement joins TRBV20-1 to TRBJ1-4; no clear D gene. The germline V and J ends were trimmed by 6 bases and 0 bases, with 14 bases remaining between them. From germline, CDR1 is DFQATT and CDR2 SNEGSKA (reference sequence). The CDR3 covers 15 residues. CDR3 loop: CSAPSAGATNEKLFF. CDR3 DNA sequence: TGCAGTGCCCCGAGTGCGGGTGCAACTAATGAAAAACTGTTTTTT.

In this sample, this clonotype turned up many times. The chain has TRBV12-3 or TRBV12-4 and TRBJ1-3, with D unclear. CDR3 length: 14 amino acids. Trimming cost V 0 bases and J 0 bases, with 3 bases left between them. The CDR3 sequence: CASSLARSGNTIYF. In nucleotides, the CDR3 is TGTGCCAGCAGTTTAGCGCGCTCTGGAAACACCATATATTTT.

This clonotype occurred a few times. The V call is TRBV20-1, the J call TRBJ1-1, with no clear D. The V and J ends lost 3 bases and 10 bases respectively, with 15 bases between them. The CDR3 spans 12 residues. Germline V gene sequence: CDR1 DFQATT, CDR2 SNEGSKA (reference sequence). Written as DNA, the CDR3 is TGCAGTGCTAGCGAGTCAATTTCCCGAGCTTTCTTT. Its protein product is CSASESISRAFF.

The rearrangement uses TRBV5-1 and TRBJ1-1, with D tentatively TRBD1 (5 bases). CDR3 length equals 15 residues. V gave up 6 bases and J gave up 1 base, with 16 bases separating them. CDR1 SGHRS and CDR2 YFSETQ come from the germline V gene. CDR3 nucleotide sequence: TGCGCCAGCACCCAGATCGGACACCCGAACACTGAAGCTTTCTTT. Its protein is CASTQIGHPNTEAFF.

This clonotype was recorded at least ten times. Relative to the germline gene, one junction end is altered; a read error may explain this. The chain employs TRBV10-3 and TRBJ2-7, with a tentative D call TRBD1 (6 bases). This CDR3 has 14 amino acids. Germline V gene sequence: CDR1 ENHRY, CDR2 SYGVKD. Here the CDR3 reads CAISVGGSSYELYF. The CDR3 DNA sequence: TGTGCCATCAGTGTAGGGGGTAGCTCCTACGAGCTGTACTTC.

This clonotype was counted many times. This chain links TRBV10-2 with TRBJ1-2; D is uncertain. This CDR3 comprises 14 residues. CDR1 and CDR2 from the germline V gene are WSHSY and SAAADI. V gave up 5 bases and J gave up 2 bases, with 12 bases separating them. The CDR3 protein is CASSSRSWNYGYTF. For the CDR3, the DNA is TGCGCCAGCAGTTCTAGGTCTTGGAACTATGGCTACACCTTC.

This clonotype has more than one count but fewer than ten. The chain links TRBV18 to TRBJ1-3; D gene uncertain. The CDR3 loop spans 11 amino acids. Trimming pared 3 bases from V and 7 bases from J, leaving 4 bases between. Germline assignment: CDR1 KGHSH and CDR2 LQKENI. The CDR3, as DNA: TGTGCCAGCTCACCGAGGAACACCATATATTTT. It is translated as CASSPRNTIYF.

This clonotype was detected ten times or more. The rearrangement joins TRBV7-3 to TRBJ2-1, with TRBD2 matching over 14 bases. V was clipped by 5 bases and J by 1 base; unmatched bases: 4. Germline V gene lookup returns CDR1 SGHTA and CDR2 FQGTGA. The CDR3 has 17 residues. The CDR3 protein is CASSKTSGGVSYNEQFF. DNA for the CDR3: TGTGCCAGCAGCAAGACTAGCGGGGGGGTATCCTACAATGAGCAGTTCTTC.

This clonotype has just a few counts. The chain carries TRBV4-3 and TRBJ2-1, with D tentatively TRBD1 or TRBD2 (5 bases each). Trimming stripped 4 bases from V and 2 bases from J, with 12 bases between. Germline-derived CDR1 and CDR2 are LGHNA and YSLEER. The CDR3 loop spans 15 amino acids. CDR3 nucleotides: TGCGCCAGCAGCCCCGAACCGGGGCCCTACAATGAGCAGTTCTTC. This encodes CASSPEPGPYNEQFF.

This clonotype was counted at least ten times. The chain links TRBV6-6 to TRBJ1-1; D not certain. The germline CDR1 and CDR2 sequences are MNHNY and SVGAGI (reference sequence). The V and J ends lost 2 bases and 0 bases respectively, with 7 bases between them. The CDR3 has 14 residues. CDR3 DNA sequence: TGTGCCAGCAGTTACGGACCTATGAACACTGAAGCTTTCTTT. Its protein product is CASSYGPMNTEAFF.

This clonotype has at least ten counts. The chain is built from TRBV15 and TRBJ1-5; D is ambiguous. Trimming cost V 5 bases and J 9 bases, with 20 bases left between them. The CDR3 spans 15 residues. Germline-derived CDR1 and CDR2 are LNHNV and YYDKDF (reference sequence). As DNA, the CDR3 is TGTGCCACCAGCCTTTGGACGGACGGCATGCGGCCCCAGCATTTT. It specifies CATSLWTDGMRPQHF.

The J gene is TRBJ2-5, the V gene TRBV24-1; D is possibly TRBD2 (6 bases). Trimming took 3 bases from V and 4 from J, leaving 14 bases between them. This CDR3 spans 15 amino acids. Germline lookup yields CDR1 KGHDR and CDR2 SFDVKD. CDR3 sequence (DNA): TGTGCCACCAGTGATCCCCGTAAAGCGGGAGAGACCCAGTACTTC. Translation: CATSDPRKAGETQYF.

This clonotype was seen repeatedly, ten times or more. This chain joins TRBV5-1 and TRBJ2-6, with D uncertain. Germline V gene data show CDR1 as SGHRS and CDR2 as YFSETQ. Deletions cut 0 bases from V and 0 bases from J, with 4 bases between. The CDR3 covers 15 residues. The DNA of the CDR3 is TGCGCCAGCAGCTTGGACCCCTCTGGGGCCAACGTCCTGACTTTC. It translates to CASSLDPSGANVLTF.

This clonotype was counted many times. The chain recombines TRBV7-2 with TRBJ1-1; a weak D match, TRBD1 (6 bases). V was trimmed by 7 bases and J by 3 bases, leaving 12 bases between them. Germline V CDR1 and CDR2: SGHTA, FQGNSA. This CDR3 contains 13 residues. The CDR3 protein is CASNNRVDTEAFF. As DNA, the CDR3 is TGTGCCAGCAACAACAGGGTAGACACTGAAGCTTTCTTT.

At least ten counts were recorded for this clonotype. The rearrangement uses TRBV7-2 and TRBJ2-7; 9 bases map to TRBD2. Trimming at V came to 2 bases and at J to 5 bases, leaving 4 bases not matched to a gene. From germline, CDR1 is SGHTA and CDR2 FQGNSA. The CDR3 spans 14 residues. The CDR3 reads CASSLWRGGDEQYV. Here the CDR3 DNA reads TGTGCCAGCAGCTTATGGCGGGGGGGCGACGAGCAGTACGTC.

The table lists this clonotype with many counts. This chain connects TRBV20-1 to TRBJ1-2, with D unclear. The germline V gene encodes CDR1 DFQATT and CDR2 SNEGSKA (reference sequence). The CDR3 runs 12 residues. V gave up 2 bases and J gave up 4 bases, with 8 bases separating them. In DNA, the CDR3 is TGCAGTGCTAGAATCCTAAGCTATGGCTACACCTTC. Its protein is CSARILSYGYTF.

The gene calls are TRBV10-3 and TRBJ1-5, with D possibly being TRBD1 (6 bases). The V gene's germline CDR1 is ENHRY and CDR2 SYGVKD. The CDR3 contains 15 residues. V was trimmed by 4 bases and J by 4 bases, leaving 14 bases between them. CDR3 residues: CAISASGGGNQPQHF. Here the CDR3 DNA reads TGTGCCATCAGTGCTTCCGGAGGGGGAAATCAGCCCCAGCATTTT.

This clonotype was counted ten times or more. The chain combines TRBV28 with TRBJ2-2; no firm D call. The germline CDR1 and CDR2 sequences are MDHEN and SYDVKM. This CDR3 is 12 amino acids long. V lost 2 bases to trimming and J lost 6 bases, with 4 bases between them. The CDR3 loop is CASSLNAGELFF. CDR3 nucleotides: TGTGCCAGCAGTTTAAATGCCGGGGAGCTGTTTTTT.

This clonotype was detected ten times or more. The chain links TRBV7-9 to TRBJ1-4; D uncertain. The CDR3 extends over 12 amino acids. Germline CDR1 is SEHNR and CDR2 is FQNEAQ (reference sequence). The V gene lost 6 bases and the J gene lost 5 bases, with 7 bases spanning the gap. The CDR3 bases are TGTGCCAGCAGAAGACCCAATGAAAAACTGTTTTTT. It specifies CASRRPNEKLFF. Combining the CDR3 with reference TRBV7-9 and TRBJ1-4 gives the whole variable domain DTGVSQNPRHKITKRGQNVTFRCDPISEHNRLYWYRQTLGQGPEFLTYFQNEAQLEKSRLLSDRFSAERPKGSFSTLEIQRTEQGDSAMYLCASRRPNEKLFFGSGTQLSVL.

At least ten counts were recorded for this clonotype. The chain employs TRBV7-2 and TRBJ1-2; D possibly corresponds to TRBD1 (5 bases). With 3 bases removed from V and 2 bases from J, the gap between germline ends came to 13 bases. The CDR3 is made up of 15 amino acids. The V gene's germline CDR1 is SGHTA and CDR2 FQGNSA. The CDR3 coding sequence is TGTGCCAGCAGCTTTTTGTCCGGGGCGAACTATGGCTACACCTTC. Encoded protein: CASSFLSGANYGYTF.

The chain uses TRBV7-3 and TRBJ2-1; D might be TRBD1 or TRBD2, each matching 5 bases. Germline V gene data show CDR1 as SGHTA and CDR2 as FQGTGA. CDR3 size: 17 residues. V lost 1 base to trimming and J lost 0 bases, with 13 bases between them. CDR3 in amino acids: CASSLNSLRGSYNEQFF. DNA for the CDR3: TGTGCCAGCAGCTTAAATAGTCTGAGGGGCTCCTACAATGAGCAGTTCTTC. The variable domain in full, completed from reference TRBV7-3 and TRBJ2-1, reads GAGVSQTPSNKVTEKGKYVELRCDPISGHTALYWYRQSLGQGPEFLIYFQGTGAADDSGLPNDRFFAVRPEGSVSTLKIQRTERGDSAVYLCASSLNSLRGSYNEQFFGPGTRLTVL.

The gene calls are TRBV27 and TRBJ2-5; tentative D call: TRBD1 (7 bases). Trimming cost V 0 bases and J 5 bases, with 19 bases left between them. This CDR3 region has 17 residues. Germline V gene lookup returns CDR1 MNHEY and CDR2 SMNVEV (reference sequence). In DNA form, the CDR3 reads TGTGCCAGCAGTTTATCGAGTAGTGGGGACAGCGGGGAGACCCAGTACTTC. Translation gives CASSLSSSGDSGETQYF.

This clonotype has a count of ten or more. V is TRBV5-1 and J is TRBJ1-4; D unclear. Germline V gene lookup returns CDR1 SGHRS and CDR2 YFSETQ. CDR3 length: 12 residues. V lost 4 bases and J 8 bases, leaving 9 bases between the germline ends. CDR3 coding DNA: TGCGCCAGCAGCCTCACCGGCGAAAAACTGTTTTTT. This sequence encodes CASSLTGEKLFF.

The CDR3 nucleotides read TGTGCCAGCAGCAAAGACGAGGGAGTTGGTGACAACGTCCTGACTTTC. Translating gives CASSKDEGVGDNVLTF. The chain couples TRBV21-1 to TRBJ2-6; the table's D call, TRBD2, was not checked against the DNA. TRBV21-1 is termed a pseudogene. The CDR3 extends over 16 amino acids.

This clonotype was picked up many times. The V and J genes are TRBV20-1 and TRBJ2-7; D gene uncertain. CDR1 and CDR2 (germline): DFQATT, SNEGSKA (reference sequence). V dropped 4 bases and J dropped 0 bases, with 10 bases sitting between them. CDR3 size: 13 residues. In nucleotides, the CDR3 is TGCAGTGCTAACCGGCGGAACTCCTACGAGCAGTACTTC. Translated, it gives CSANRRNSYEQYF.

A few counts support this clonotype. The rearrangement uses TRBV5-1 and TRBJ1-1; 7 bases align to TRBD1. V shed 6 bases and J 2 bases; nucleotides not matched to a gene: 4. This CDR3 has 13 amino acids. CDR1 and CDR2 from the germline V gene are SGHRS and YFSETQ. CDR3 loop: CASKRDSNTEAFF. Here the CDR3 DNA reads TGCGCCAGCAAGCGGGACAGCAACACTGAAGCTTTCTTT.